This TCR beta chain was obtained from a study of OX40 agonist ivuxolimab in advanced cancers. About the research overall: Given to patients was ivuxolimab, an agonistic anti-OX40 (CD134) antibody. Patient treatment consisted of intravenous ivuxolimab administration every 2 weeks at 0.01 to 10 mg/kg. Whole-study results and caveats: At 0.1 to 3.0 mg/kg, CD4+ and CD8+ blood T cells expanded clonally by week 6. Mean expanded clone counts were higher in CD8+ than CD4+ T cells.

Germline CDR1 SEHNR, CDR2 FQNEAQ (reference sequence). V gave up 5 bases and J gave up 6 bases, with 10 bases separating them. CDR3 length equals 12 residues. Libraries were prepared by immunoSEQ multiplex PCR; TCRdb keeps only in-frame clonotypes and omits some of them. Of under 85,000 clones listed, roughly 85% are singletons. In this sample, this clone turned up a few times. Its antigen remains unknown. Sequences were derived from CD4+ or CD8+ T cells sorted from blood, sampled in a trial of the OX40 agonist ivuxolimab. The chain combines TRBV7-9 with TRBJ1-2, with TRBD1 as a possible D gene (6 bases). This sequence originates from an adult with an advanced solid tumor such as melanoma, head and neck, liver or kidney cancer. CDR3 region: CASSPQGNGYTF. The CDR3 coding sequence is TGTGCCAGCAGCCCACAGGGAAATGGCTACACCTTC.